These 17 T cell receptor beta chains share one sample of origin, sequenced in a study of blood T cell repertoires in COVID-19. Only in-frame clones appear in the TCRdb table, and some are missing; sequencing was by immunoSEQ multiplex PCR. The sample has some 200,000 clones; about 75% are singletons. The sample consisted of peripheral blood. The source is a woman aged 50 to 60 with active or convalescent COVID-19.

CDR3 nucleotides: TGTGCCAGCAGCTTGGGTACTTCCTACAATGAGCAGTTCTTC. Translation: CASSLGTSYNEQFF. V gene TRBV5-4 combines with J gene TRBJ2-1; D remains ambiguous. The ends were cut back, 0 bases at V and 1 base at J, with 5 bases in the middle. CDR3 length: 14 residues. Germline V gene sequence: CDR1 SGHNT, CDR2 YYREEE (reference sequence).

J is TRBJ2-3 and V is TRBV7-9; tentative D call: TRBD1 (6 bases). CDR1 is SEHNR, CDR2 FQNEAQ, per germline (reference sequence). This CDR3 contains 13 residues. Trimming left V 5 bases short and J 4 bases short, with 10 bases between. CDR3 bases: TGTGCCAGCAGCACACAGGGCGCAGATACGCAGTATTTT. It specifies CASSTQGADTQYF.

J is TRBJ1-1 and V is TRBV29-1; TRBD1 aligns across 7 bases. The CDR3 length is 13 residues. CDR1 is SQVTM, CDR2 ANQGSEA, per germline. After removal of 5 bases from V and 4 bases from J, the junction contained 7 bases not matched to a gene. CDR3 bases: TGCAGCGTTCACCCCGGACAGGCCACTGAAGCTTTCTTT. Its translation: CSVHPGQATEAFF.

The chain uses TRBV27 and TRBJ1-2, with a possible D match to TRBD1 (5 bases). Germline assignment: CDR1 MNHEY and CDR2 SMNVEV (reference sequence). CDR3 length equals 14 residues. V dropped 5 bases and J dropped 4 bases, with 14 bases sitting between them. The CDR3, as DNA: TGTGCCAGCAGTCCCGACCTGGGGGGCTATGGCTACACCTTC. Translated: CASSPDLGGYGYTF.

The chain joins TRBV7-2 to TRBJ1-3, with TRBD1 matching 10 bases. Germline-derived CDR1 and CDR2 are SGHTA and FQGNSA. The CDR3 extends over 17 amino acids. The J segment lost 1 base and the V segment lost 5 bases, leaving 8 bases of the junction unmatched. CDR3 sequence: CASSVRQGAVSGNTIYF. The CDR3 region has the DNA TGTGCCAGCAGCGTTCGACAGGGGGCTGTTTCTGGAAACACCATATATTTT.

This clone has more than one count but fewer than ten. The V and J genes are TRBV5-6 and TRBJ1-2; 7 nucleotides line up with TRBD1. J lost 4 bases, V lost 5 bases, and 5 bases had no gene match. CDR3 length: 13 amino acids. Germline V gives CDR1 SGHDT, CDR2 YYEEEE. The CDR3 nucleotides are TGTGCCAGCAGACCTACAGGGGCCTATGGCTACACCTTC. It encodes CASRPTGAYGYTF.

The chain couples TRBV11-2 to TRBJ2-2, with a possible D match to TRBD2 (6 bases). The CDR3 consists of 16 residues. Germline CDR1 reads SGHAT; CDR2 reads FQNNGV. Trimming stripped 5 bases from V and 1 base from J, with 14 bases between. Written as DNA, the CDR3 is TGTGCCAGCAGCCCCCCCCGGGGGAGGAACACCGGGGAGCTGTTTTTT. Protein sequence: CASSPPRGRNTGELFF.

The chain couples TRBV28 to TRBJ2-7; a possible D gene is TRBD1 (5 bases). V dropped 2 bases and J dropped 3 bases, with 14 bases sitting between them. The CDR3 loop spans 15 amino acids. CDR1 and CDR2 from the germline V gene are MDHEN and SYDVKM. CDR3 protein: CASSLVGQGLYEQYF. The CDR3 region has the DNA TGTGCCAGCAGTTTAGTTGGGCAGGGCCTCTACGAGCAGTACTTC.

The chain carries TRBV19 and TRBJ1-5, with TRBD1 matching 7 bases. The CDR3 is 15 amino acids. V gave up 5 bases and J gave up 6 bases; unmatched junction bases: 10. Per the germline V gene, CDR1 is LNHDA and CDR2 is SQIVND (reference sequence). The CDR3 nucleotides read TGTGCCAGTAGTCCGAGACAGGGTCCCGGTCAGCCCCAGCATTTT. It specifies CASSPRQGPGQPQHF.

This clone was detected many times. The genes are TRBV11-2 and TRBJ1-2; D is uncertain. The CDR3 runs 13 residues. CDR1 is SGHAT and CDR2 is FQNNGV in the germline V gene. V gave up 4 bases and J gave up 4 bases, with 10 bases separating them. The chain's CDR3 is CASSSPRRYGYTF. CDR3 coding DNA: TGTGCCAGCAGCTCCCCGAGGCGCTATGGCTACACCTTC.

This sequence joins TRBV4-2 and TRBJ2-2, with D possibly TRBD2 on 7 matching bases. Trimming cost V 7 bases and J 4 bases, with 16 bases left between them. The CDR3 extends over 15 amino acids. Germline V gene data show CDR1 as LGHNA and CDR2 as YNFKEQ. The CDR3, as DNA: TGTGCCAGCACTCCCCGGGGAGGGGGCACCGGGGAGCTGTTTTTT. Protein: CASTPRGGGTGELFF.

CDR3 protein: CASSSVWRANTIYF. CDR3 DNA: TGTGCCAGCAGCTCCGTCTGGAGGGCAAACACCATATATTTT. The V and J genes are TRBV7-2 and TRBJ1-3; D unresolved. CDR3 size: 14 residues. Germline V gene sequence: CDR1 SGHTA, CDR2 FQGNSA. The V and J ends lost 4 bases and 6 bases respectively, with 13 bases between them. The full variable domain, with the rest looked up from reference TRBV7-2 and TRBJ1-3, is GAGVSQSPSNKVTEKGKDVELRCDPISGHTALYWYRQSLGQGLEFLIYFQGNSAPDKSGLPSDRFSAERTGGSVSTLTIQRTQQEDSAVYLCASSSVWRANTIYFGEGSWLTVV.

The rearrangement joins TRBV28 to TRBJ2-3; 8 nucleotides line up with TRBD1. With V trimmed by 3 bases and J by 0 bases, 2 bases remained unmatched. The germline V gene has CDR1 MDHEN and CDR2 SYDVKM. The CDR3 contains 15 residues. The CDR3 DNA reads TGTGCCAGCAGTTTGGGACAGGCTAGCACAGATACGCAGTATTTT. This translates into CASSLGQASTDTQYF. Filled out from reference TRBV28 and TRBJ2-3, the complete variable domain reads DVKVTQSSRYLVKRTGEKVFLECVQDMDHENMFWYRQDPGLGLRLIYFSYDVKMKEKGDIPEGYSVSREKKERFSLILESASTNQTSMYLCASSLGQASTDTQYFGPGTRLTVL.

This chain connects TRBV7-8 to TRBJ2-7; 10 bases agree with TRBD1. Germline V lookup: CDR1 SGHVS, CDR2 FQNEAQ. The CDR3 has 16 amino acids. The trim removed 5 bases at V and 1 base at J, leaving 8 bases unmatched. The CDR3 spells CASSQTGGPLSYEQYF. In DNA form, the CDR3 reads TGTGCCAGCAGCCAGACAGGGGGCCCCCTATCCTACGAGCAGTACTTC. Supplemented by reference TRBV7-8 and TRBJ2-7, the full variable domain reads GAGVSQSPRYKVAKRGQDVALRCDPISGHVSLFWYQQALGQGPEFLTYFQNEAQLDKSGLPSDRFFAERPEGSVSTLKIQRTQQEDSAVYLCASSQTGGPLSYEQYFGPGTRLTVT.

CDR3 DNA: TGTGCCAGCAGCTTTTACCCGCAGGGGGATGGAAACACCATATATTTT. This sequence encodes CASSFYPQGDGNTIYF. This chain links TRBV9 with TRBJ1-3, with 7 bases identical to TRBD1. The CDR3 consists of 16 residues. The germline V gene encodes CDR1 SGDLS and CDR2 YYNGEE. Trimming took 4 bases from V and 3 from J; bases not matched to a gene: 10.

The CDR3 region is CASSLDIRQTGTDTQYF. CDR3 sequence (DNA): TGTGCCAGCAGTTTAGACATCAGACAGACTGGCACAGATACGCAGTATTTT. This chain joins TRBV28 and TRBJ2-3, with a weak D call TRBD1 (5 bases). The CDR3 totals 17 residues. Trimming took 2 bases from V and 1 from J, leaving 16 bases between them. Germline CDR1 reads MDHEN; CDR2 reads SYDVKM.

For this clone: The sample holds other DNA sequences that translate to the same CDR3. Here the CDR3 reads CASSLGGVGGGSYEQYF. The CDR3, as DNA: TGTGCCAGCAGCTTAGGGGGCGTGGGGGGGGGATCCTACGAGCAGTACTTC. The chain is built from TRBV7-2 and TRBJ2-7; TRBD2 matches at 7 bases. The CDR3 has 17 amino acids. Trimming removed 1 base from V and 1 base from J; junction bases left unmatched: 10. Germline V gene lookup returns CDR1 SGHTA and CDR2 FQGNSA.